These T cell receptor beta chains were read from a single sample in a study of shared clonotypes between healthy human individuals. Generated by immunoSEQ multiplex PCR, the TCRdb table keeps only in-frame clones and is missing some. Counted here are roughly 650,000 clones, more than 95% occurring once; the ten biggest clones make up around 0.058%. The specimen was naive CD4+ T cells sorted from blood. These receptors originate from a woman aged 30 to 39 in good health. Both conserved end residues are part of each CDR3. D genes are given only for firm matches. The size entry is marked missing in some rows and otherwise reads once, few, many or a size class.

TRBJ2-7,-,TRBV7-2,-,TGTGCCAGCAGCCTCGGGATCTTGCGCGAGCAGTACTTC,CASSLGILREQYF
TRBJ1-2,few,TRBV2,-,TGTGCCAGCAGCAGGGACATCTATGGCTACACCTTC,CASSRDIYGYTF
TRBJ2-6,-,TRBV7-3,-,TGTGCCAGCAGCTTAATAGGGCCCCACCCCTCTGGGGCCAACGTCCTGACTTTC,CASSLIGPHPSGANVLTF
TRBJ2-1,once,TRBV19,-,TGTGCCAGTAGTATTAGTGCCGGGACCTCCTACAATGAGCAGTTCTTC,CASSISAGTSYNEQFF
TRBJ1-1,-,TRBV5-4,-,TGTGCCAGCAGCTTGGGGACTTCCCGGCAGGTCACTGAAGCTTTCTTT,CASSLGTSRQVTEAFF
TRBJ2-3,-,TRBV6-4,-,TGTGCCAGCAGTGACGGGGCGGGCACAGATACGCAGTATTTT,CASSDGAGTDTQYF
TRBJ1-1,-,TRBV18,TRBD1,TGTGCCAGCTCACCCGACAGGGCTATGAACACTGAAGCTTTCTTT,CASSPDRAMNTEAFF
TRBJ2-7,few,TRBV28,TRBD1,TGTGCCAGCAGTCCCGGGACAGGGGCCTACGAGCAGTACTTC,CASSPGTGAYEQYF
TRBJ2-7,-,TRBV6-1,TRBD1,TGTGCCAGCAGATTTAGTGACAGGGGCTCCTACGAGCAGTACTTC,CASRFSDRGSYEQYF
TRBJ1-1,once,TRBV28,-,TGTGCCAGCAGTTGGGGGGTTACTGAAGCTTTCTTT,CASSWGVTEAFF
TRBJ2-3,-,TRBV10-2,-,TGCGCCAGCAGTGATAGGAGGGGCCGCACAGATACGCAGTATTTT,CASSDRRGRTDTQYF
TRBJ1-6,-,TRBV6-5,-,TGTGCCAGCAGTGGGCTTGACAGAGTGAATTCACCCCTCCACTTT,CASSGLDRVNSPLHF
TRBJ2-1,once,TRBV5-4,-,TGTGCCAGCAGCCTGGGGCTAGTGGGGCCCGTTGAGCAGTTCTTC,CASSLGLVGPVEQFF
TRBJ1-2,-,TRBV6-1,-,TGTGCCAGCAGTGTCTCCCACGGAAACTATGGCTACACCTTC,CASSVSHGNYGYTF
TRBJ2-1,-,TRBV5-1,-,TGCGCCAGCAGCCCGATAACAGTCTACAATGAGCAGTTCTTC,CASSPITVYNEQFF
TRBJ1-3,-,TRBV6-5,-,TGTGCCAGCAGTTTAGGGTCTGGAAACACCATATATTTT,CASSLGSGNTIYF
TRBJ2-2,-,TRBV28,-,TGTGCCAGCAGTGCCCCGGGCTCAGAGGGATCCGGGGAGCTGTTTTTT,CASSAPGSEGSGELFF
TRBJ1-3,-,TRBV5-1,-,TGCGCCAGCAGCTTGGGGGACGGTCCTGGAAACACCATATATTTT,CASSLGDGPGNTIYF
TRBJ1-2,-,TRBV2,-,TGTGCCAGCAGGGGATCCAGGGCTCTTAACTATGGCTACACCTTC,CASRGSRALNYGYTF
TRBJ1-3,once,TRBV28,TRBD1,TGTGCCAGCAGAGATAGTGTAGGGGGCTGGTCTGGAAACACCATATATTTT,CASRDSVGGWSGNTIYF
TRBJ1-3,-,TRBV4-1,-,TGCGCCAGCAGCCAAGAGGGCACAGGGTCGGGAAACACCATATATTTT,CASSQEGTGSGNTIYF
TRBJ2-7,-,TRBV6-6,TRBD2,TGTGCCAGCAGTTACAAGACTAGCGGGTCCTACGAGCAGTACTTC,CASSYKTSGSYEQYF
TRBJ2-1,-,TRBV5-6,TRBD2,TGTGCCAGCAGCTTGGGACTAGCGGATGGTTTCAATGAGCAGTTCTTC,CASSLGLADGFNEQFF
TRBJ2-7,-,TRBV14,-,TGTGCCAGCAGATCTACCAAGGGGTACGAGCAGTACTTC,CASRSTKGYEQYF
TRBJ2-1,-,TRBV11-2,TRBD2,TGTGCCAGCAGCTCCGGGACTAGTGATAGCAATGAGCAGTTCTTC,CASSSGTSDSNEQFF
TRBJ1-4,-,TRBV5-1,-,TGCGCCAGCAGCTTTAGAAGTGCAACTAATGAAAAACTGTTTTTT,CASSFRSATNEKLFF
TRBJ2-1,once,TRBV7-2,TRBD2,TGTGCCAGCAGGCCCCGGCGGGGGGGGAATGAGCAGTTCTTC,CASRPRRGGNEQFF
TRBJ2-1,-,TRBV19,-,TGTGCCAGTAGCCCCCAGGAACTCTCCTACAATGAGCAGTTCTTC,CASSPQELSYNEQFF
TRBJ1-4,-,TRBV5-1,TRBD1,TGCGCCAGCAGCGGTGGGGACAGGGTGGGCGAAAAACTGTTTTTT,CASSGGDRVGEKLFF
TRBJ1-3,-,TRBV19,-,TGTGCCAGTAGTATTCTCCCGGGGTTCTCTGGAAACACCATATATTTT,CASSILPGFSGNTIYF
TRBJ1-5,-,TRBV28,TRBD1,TGTGCCAGCAGTGCCGGGACAGGGTACAATCAGCCCCAGCATTTT,CASSAGTGYNQPQHF
TRBJ1-1,-,TRBV30,-,TGTGCCTGGAGTCCCCCCCCAGGTCGAAGCCCGGGGGGCACTGAAGCTTTCTTT,CAWSPPPGRSPGGTEAFF
TRBJ2-7,-,TRBV5-1,TRBD1,TGCGCCAGCAGCTTGGCCTTTGGACAGGACTACGAGCAGTACTTC,CASSLAFGQDYEQYF
TRBJ2-3,-,TRBV30,-,TGTGCCTGTGGGTTGGGTCCACCAACGCAGTATTTT,CACGLGPPTQYF
TRBJ1-5,-,TRBV28,TRBD1,TGTGCCAGCAGAGAGCATCCAACAGGACAGGGGCATCAGCCCCAGCATTTT,CASREHPTGQGHQPQHF
TRBJ2-7,-,TRBV7-9,TRBD2,TGTGCCAGCAGTGGCGGGAGGAAGCAGTACTTC,CASSGGRKQYF
TRBJ2-6,-,TRBV7-9,-,TGTGCCAGCAGCCCGGTCGGGGTGAGTGGGGCCAACGTCCTGACTTTC,CASSPVGVSGANVLTF